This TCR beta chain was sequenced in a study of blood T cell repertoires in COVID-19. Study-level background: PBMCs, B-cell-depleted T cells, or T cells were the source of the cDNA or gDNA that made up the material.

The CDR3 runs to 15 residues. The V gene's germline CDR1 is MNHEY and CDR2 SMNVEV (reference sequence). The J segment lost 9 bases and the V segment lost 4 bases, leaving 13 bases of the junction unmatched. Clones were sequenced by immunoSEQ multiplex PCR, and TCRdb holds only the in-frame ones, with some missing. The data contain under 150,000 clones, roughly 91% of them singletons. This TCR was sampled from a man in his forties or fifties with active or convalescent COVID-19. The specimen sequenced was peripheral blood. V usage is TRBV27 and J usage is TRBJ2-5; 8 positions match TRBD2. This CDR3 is CASSSPGGLNGAQYF. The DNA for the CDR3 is TGTGCCAGCAGTTCACCGGGAGGGCTTAATGGGGCCCAGTACTTC.